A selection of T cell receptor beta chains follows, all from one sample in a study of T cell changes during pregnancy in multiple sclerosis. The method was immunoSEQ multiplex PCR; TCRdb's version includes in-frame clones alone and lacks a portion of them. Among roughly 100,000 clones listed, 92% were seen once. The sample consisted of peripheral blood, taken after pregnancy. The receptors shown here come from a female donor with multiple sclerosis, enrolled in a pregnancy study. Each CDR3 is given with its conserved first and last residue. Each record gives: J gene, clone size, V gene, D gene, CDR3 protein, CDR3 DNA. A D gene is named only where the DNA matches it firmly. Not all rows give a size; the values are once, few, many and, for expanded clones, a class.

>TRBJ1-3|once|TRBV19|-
CASSMLAGWYTGNTIYF
TGTGCCAGTAGTATGTTGGCAGGGTGGTACACTGGAAACACCATATATTTT
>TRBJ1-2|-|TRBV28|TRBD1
CASKAGTVTNYGYTF
TGTGCCAGCAAGGCGGGGACAGTAACTAACTATGGCTACACCTTC
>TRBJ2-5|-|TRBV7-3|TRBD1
CASSTTNDRGLQETQYF
TGTGCCAGCAGCACTACCAACGACAGGGGGCTCCAAGAGACCCAGTACTTC
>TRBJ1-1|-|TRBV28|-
CASSSRGERTEAFF
TGTGCCAGCAGTTCACGGGGAGAGAGAACTGAAGCTTTCTTT
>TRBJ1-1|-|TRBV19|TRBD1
CASSIGQGPTEAFF
TGTGCCAGTAGTATAGGACAGGGTCCCACTGAAGCTTTCTTT
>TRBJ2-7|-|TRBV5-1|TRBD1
CASSLGDRGFYEQYF
TGCGCCAGCAGCTTGGGGGACAGGGGGTTCTACGAGCAGTACTTC
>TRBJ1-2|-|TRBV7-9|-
CASSPRAHSGDYGYTF
TGTGCCAGCAGCCCCCGGGCCCATTCGGGGGACTATGGCTACACCTTC
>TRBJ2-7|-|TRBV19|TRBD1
CASSRRDRDSEQYF
TGTGCCAGTAGTAGACGGGACAGGGACTCCGAGCAGTACTTC
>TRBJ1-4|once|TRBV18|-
CASSRGGGEKLFF
TGTGCCAGCTCACGGGGAGGTGGAGAAAAACTGTTTTTT
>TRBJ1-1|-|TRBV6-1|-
CASSSREGNTEAFF
TGTGCCAGCAGTTCCCGGGAGGGGAACACTGAAGCTTTCTTT
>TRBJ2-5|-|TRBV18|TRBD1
CASSPGKNRGETQYF
TGTGCCAGCTCACCGGGGAAAAACAGGGGTGAGACCCAGTACTTC
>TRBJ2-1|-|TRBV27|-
CASSLITTSTGEQFF
TGTGCCAGCAGTTTAATTACAACTAGCACGGGTGAGCAGTTCTTC
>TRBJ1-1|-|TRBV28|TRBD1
CASSPNRGRNTEAFF
TGTGCCAGCAGCCCCAACAGGGGGCGGAACACTGAAGCTTTCTTT
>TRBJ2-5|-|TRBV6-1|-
CASSESVSRRWETQYF
TGTGCCAGCAGTGAATCGGTCTCACGAAGATGGGAGACCCAGTACTTC
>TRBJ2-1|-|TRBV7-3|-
CASSSGDAIAQTRPYNEQFF
TGTGCCAGCAGCTCAGGGGACGCGATCGCGCAAACTAGACCCTACAATGAGCAGTTCTTC
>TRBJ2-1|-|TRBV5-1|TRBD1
CASSPGQGSSYNEQFF
TGCGCCAGCAGCCCGGGACAGGGGAGCTCCTACAATGAGCAGTTCTTC
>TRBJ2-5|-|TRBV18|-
CASSPSPSGAGETQYF
TGTGCCAGCTCACCCTCCCCGTCAGGGGCAGGGGAGACCCAGTACTTC
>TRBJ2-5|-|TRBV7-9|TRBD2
CASSLALLAGGPGETQYF
TGTGCCAGCAGCTTAGCGCTACTAGCGGGGGGGCCTGGGGAGACCCAGTACTTC
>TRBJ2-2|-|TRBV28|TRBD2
CASRGGRTGELFF
TGTGCCAGCAGGGGAGGGCGAACCGGGGAGCTGTTTTTT
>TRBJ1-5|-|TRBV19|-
CASSIDSSLSNQPQHF
TGTGCCAGTAGTATAGATTCTTCCCTTAGCAATCAGCCCCAGCATTTT
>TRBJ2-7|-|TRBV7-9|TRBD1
CACGGQGHEQYF
TGTGCCTGTGGGGGACAGGGACACGAGCAGTACTTC
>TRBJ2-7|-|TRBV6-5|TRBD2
CASSSTSGSYEQYF
TGTGCCAGCAGTTCTACTAGCGGGAGCTACGAGCAGTACTTC
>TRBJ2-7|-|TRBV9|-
CASSVTGASYEQYF
TGTGCCAGCAGCGTAACTGGGGCTTCCTACGAGCAGTACTTC
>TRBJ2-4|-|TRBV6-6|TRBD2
CASSWGLLGAKNIQYF
TGTGCCAGCAGTTGGGGACTATTGGGAGCCAAAAACATTCAGTACTTC
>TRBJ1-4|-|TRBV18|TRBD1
CASSPGTGGSFEKLFF
TGTGCCAGCTCACCAGGGACAGGGGGCAGCTTTGAAAAACTGTTTTTT
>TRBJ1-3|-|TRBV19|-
CASSNTGTSGNTIYF
TGTGCCAGTAGTAACACCGGGACAAGTGGAAACACCATATATTTT
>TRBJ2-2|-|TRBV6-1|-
CASSVPYRGNTGELFF
TGTGCCAGCAGTGTCCCATACCGGGGAAACACCGGGGAGCTGTTTTTT
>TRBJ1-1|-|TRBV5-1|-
CASSPGGSGATEAFF
TGCGCCAGCAGCCCCGGTGGGTCAGGGGCCACTGAAGCTTTCTTT
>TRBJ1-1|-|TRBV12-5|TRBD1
CASGLARQGGTEAFF
TGTGCTAGTGGTTTGGCAAGACAGGGGGGCACTGAAGCTTTCTTT
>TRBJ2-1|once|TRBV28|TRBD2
CASSDPSGRDYNEQFF
TGTGCCAGCAGTGACCCTAGCGGGAGGGACTACAATGAGCAGTTCTTC